These 29 T cell receptor beta chains came from one sample sequenced in a study of control samples from healthy donors and cancer patients. Produced via immunoSEQ multiplex PCR; TCRdb's table is partial and in-frame only. The sample shows approximately 100,000 clones, 70% to 90% of them seen only once. Material for sequencing was blood. Receptor source: a man aged 30 to 39 in good health.

The rearrangement links TRBV6-6 to TRBJ1-3; perhaps TRBD1 as D (5 bases). Germline V gives CDR1 MNHNY, CDR2 SVGAGI (reference sequence). This CDR3 is 16 amino acids long. V was trimmed by 6 bases and J by 0 bases, leaving 15 bases between them. The CDR3 loop reads CASRSTARSSGNTIYF. CDR3 DNA sequence: TGTGCCAGCAGGTCGACAGCCCGGAGCTCTGGAAACACCATATATTTT.

The chain employs TRBV6-1 and TRBJ2-7; TRBD1 is a possible D gene (5 bases). Trimming shortened V by 1 base and J by 3 bases, and 16 bases separated the two germline ends. Germline CDR1 reads MNHNS; CDR2 reads SASEGT. The CDR3 consists of 16 residues. DNA for the CDR3: TGTGCCAGCAGTGAAGGGTTGGGGCTGGAAGGCTACGAGCAGTACTTC. Translation: CASSEGLGLEGYEQYF.

The chain employs TRBV27 and TRBJ2-5, with 8 bases lining up with TRBD1. Per germline, CDR1 MNHEY and CDR2 SMNVEV (reference sequence). After removal of 3 bases from V and 6 bases from J, the junction contained 9 bases not matched to a gene. This CDR3 has 15 amino acids. Here the CDR3 reads CASSLAAGGAQTQYF. The CDR3 DNA reads TGTGCCAGCAGTTTGGCGGCAGGGGGCGCACAGACCCAGTACTTC.

This clone was observed once. V gene TRBV5-6 combines with J gene TRBJ1-5, with a possible D match to TRBD1 (5 bases). The V gene lost 2 bases and the J gene lost 5 bases, with 14 bases spanning the gap. Germline-derived CDR1 and CDR2 are SGHDT and YYEEEE. The CDR3 is made up of 15 amino acids. The CDR3 DNA sequence: TGTGCCAGCAGCTTCAGTCTAGAGGGGTATCAGCCCCAGCATTTT. Translation gives CASSFSLEGYQPQHF.

CDR3 amino acids: CAWGSGRALEQYF. The CDR3 DNA sequence: TGTGCCTGGGGTAGCGGGAGGGCCTTAGAGCAGTACTTC. The chain combines TRBV30 with TRBJ2-7; the match to TRBD2 covers 11 bases. CDR3 size: 13 residues. Germline CDR1 is GTSNPN and CDR2 is SVGIG (reference sequence). Trimming at V came to 5 bases and at J to 7 bases, leaving 7 bases not matched to a gene.

The CDR3 nucleotides read TGTGCCAGCAGTTTTGGGACAGGGGAAGGATATACGCAGTATTTT. Translation gives CASSFGTGEGYTQYF. The chain uses TRBV27 and TRBJ2-3; 10 bases line up with TRBD1. V gave up 3 bases and J gave up 7 bases; unmatched junction bases: 7. This CDR3 is 15 amino acids long. Looked up from germline, CDR1 is MNHEY and CDR2 is SMNVEV (reference sequence).

The chain combines TRBV7-9 with TRBJ2-3; D not certain. From germline, CDR1 is SEHNR and CDR2 FQNEAQ (reference sequence). V dropped 0 bases and J dropped 0 bases, with 4 bases sitting between them. The length of the CDR3 is 14 residues. CDR3 sequence reads: CASSLALSTDTQYF. The CDR3 bases are TGTGCCAGCAGCTTAGCCCTTAGCACAGATACGCAGTATTTT.

The chain couples TRBV21-1 to TRBJ2-1. TRBV21-1 corresponds to a pseudogene. This CDR3 is built from 14 residues. CDR3 sequence reads: CASSKSPWVNEQFF. CDR3 coding DNA: TGTGCCAGCAGCAAATCCCCCTGGGTTAATGAGCAGTTCTTC.

The chain joins TRBV24-1 to TRBJ1-3; D is unresolved. CDR3 length equals 14 residues. Germline V gene data show CDR1 as KGHDR and CDR2 as SFDVKD. Trimming stripped 5 bases from V and 2 bases from J, with 9 bases between. The CDR3 DNA follows: TGTGCCACCAGTGGGTCGGGGACTGGAAACACCATATATTTT. Protein product: CATSGSGTGNTIYF.

Only one count was recorded for this clone. The sample carries other DNA sequences with the same CDR3. The rearrangement joins TRBV5-1 to TRBJ1-1, with a possible D match to TRBD1 (5 bases). CDR3 length: 15 amino acids. Per germline, CDR1 SGHRS and CDR2 YFSETQ. The ends were cut back, 1 base at V and 0 bases at J, with 10 bases in the middle. CDR3 in amino acids: CASSLSAGLNTEAFF. The CDR3 DNA follows: TGCGCCAGCAGCTTGTCCGCAGGGCTGAACACTGAAGCTTTCTTT.

The rearrangement uses TRBV6-6 and TRBJ2-5; D not certain. This CDR3 region has 13 residues. Germline V lookup: CDR1 MNHNY, CDR2 SVGAGI (reference sequence). Trimming shortened V by 2 bases and J by 6 bases, and 10 bases separated the two germline ends. The CDR3 here is CASSYPDPQTQYF. For the CDR3, the DNA is TGTGCCAGCAGTTACCCGGACCCCCAGACCCAGTACTTC.

The chain combines TRBV6-5 with TRBJ1-6; D is possibly TRBD1 (5 bases). The CDR3 totals 16 residues. V was pared by 1 base and J by 7 bases, with 14 bases between. From germline, CDR1 is MNHEY and CDR2 SVGAGI. This CDR3 is CASSYLQGCRNSPLHF. The CDR3 coding sequence is TGTGCCAGCAGTTACTTGCAGGGTTGTAGGAATTCACCCCTCCACTTT.

CDR3 nucleotide sequence: TGTGCCAGCAGTTCCGGGTCGACAGCTAACTATGGCTACACCTTC. Translated, it gives CASSSGSTANYGYTF. The V gene is TRBV28, the J gene TRBJ1-2; possible D gene TRBD1, 5 bases. CDR3 length: 15 residues. Germline lookup yields CDR1 MDHEN and CDR2 SYDVKM. V was shortened by 4 bases and J by 0 bases, with 12 bases between the two germline ends.

V gene TRBV24-1 combines with J gene TRBJ2-7, with D uncertain. Germline CDR1 KGHDR, CDR2 SFDVKD. The CDR3 extends over 12 amino acids. V gave up 5 bases and J gave up 3 bases, with 7 bases separating them. In DNA, the CDR3 is TGTGCCACCAGTGGCCAAAACTACGAGCAGTACTTC. It encodes CATSGQNYEQYF.

The chain employs TRBV2 and TRBJ1-4; 7 bases map to TRBD1. The CDR3 contains 14 residues. Germline assignment: CDR1 SNHLY and CDR2 FYNNEI. Trimming removed 6 bases from V and 5 bases from J; junction bases left unmatched: 6. The CDR3 DNA sequence: TGTGCCAGCAGAAGGGACAGCGCAAATGAAAAACTGTTTTTT. This sequence encodes CASRRDSANEKLFF.

The chain has TRBV27 and TRBJ1-2; D is perhaps TRBD1 (5 bases). Germline CDR1 reads MNHEY; CDR2 reads SMNVEV (reference sequence). Trimming removed 5 bases at V and 8 bases at J, with 15 bases between. The CDR3 totals 13 residues. The CDR3 nucleotides are TGTGCCAGCAGTCCCCAGGGTTATGGGGGCTACACCTTC. Its protein product is CASSPQGYGGYTF.

The chain carries TRBV28 and TRBJ2-4; TRBD2 matches 9 bases. This CDR3 has 15 residues. Germline-derived CDR1 and CDR2 are MDHEN and SYDVKM. Trimming cost V 4 bases and J 6 bases; bases outside gene matches: 7. The CDR3: CASSSWTSARNIQYF. For the CDR3, the DNA is TGTGCCAGCAGTTCATGGACTAGCGCTAGAAACATTCAGTACTTC.

The genes are TRBV6-5 and TRBJ2-1; D unclear. With 7 bases removed from V and 4 bases from J, the gap between germline ends came to 14 bases. The CDR3 sequence is 14 residues long. CDR1 MNHEY and CDR2 SVGAGI come from the germline V gene. The CDR3 loop is CASMDRALYNEQFF. The CDR3 coding sequence is TGTGCCAGCATGGACCGTGCCCTTTACAATGAGCAGTTCTTC.

The chain recombines TRBV9 with TRBJ1-5; D may be TRBD1 (5 bases). From germline, CDR1 is SGDLS and CDR2 YYNGEE. Trimming removed 4 bases at V and 7 bases at J, with 12 bases between. The CDR3 spans 13 residues. The CDR3 spells CASSLGVGQPQHF. Written as DNA, the CDR3 is TGTGCCAGCAGCCTAGGGGTTGGCCAGCCCCAGCATTTT.

The chain employs TRBV30 and TRBJ1-1; D possibly corresponds to TRBD1 (5 bases). CDR1 GTSNPN and CDR2 SVGIG come from the germline V gene (reference sequence). Trimming cost V 0 bases and J 5 bases, with 13 bases left between them. The CDR3 is 14 residues long. The CDR3 bases are TGTGCCTGGAGTGTAGGAGGGACCGGGACTGAAGCTTTCTTT. It is translated as CAWSVGGTGTEAFF.

V usage is TRBV30 and J usage is TRBJ2-7; D ambiguous. The CDR3 has 11 residues. Germline loops: CDR1 GTSNPN, CDR2 SVGIG (reference sequence). Trimming stripped 1 base from V and 6 bases from J, with 7 bases between. The CDR3 nucleotides are TGTGCCTGGAGTGGACCCGTCGAGCAGTACTTC. Encoded protein: CAWSGPVEQYF. The entire variable domain, with the rest obtained from reference TRBV30 and TRBJ2-7, is as follows: SQTIHQWPATLVQPVGSPLSLECTVEGTSNPNLYWYRQAAGRGLQLLFYSVGIGQISSEVPQNLSASRPQDRQFILSSKKLLLSDSGFYLCAWSGPVEQYFGPGTRLTVT.

This clone was seen once. The CDR3 region is CASSEEGTGTLTLANEKLFF. The CDR3 coding sequence is TGTGCCAGCAGTGAAGAGGGAACGGGGACACTAACACTTGCTAATGAAAAACTGTTTTTT. The genes are TRBV2 and TRBJ1-4; maybe TRBD1 (6 bases). Per germline, CDR1 SNHLY and CDR2 FYNNEI. The ends were cut back, 1 base at V and 3 bases at J, with 24 bases in the middle. This CDR3 has 20 residues.

This chain links TRBV19 with TRBJ2-2, with 9 bases fitting TRBD2. This CDR3 is built from 18 residues. Unmatched junction bases numbered 9, after V lost 4 bases and J lost 0 bases. From germline, CDR1 is LNHDA and CDR2 SQIVND (reference sequence). The CDR3 nucleotides are TGTGCCAGTAGTACGATATTAGCGGGAGCGACGAACACCGGGGAGCTGTTTTTT. Translation gives CASSTILAGATNTGELFF.

The J gene is TRBJ1-1, the V gene TRBV30; D gene ambiguous. The V gene lost 2 bases and the J gene lost 5 bases, with 9 bases spanning the gap. The CDR3 sequence is 12 residues long. Germline V gene data show CDR1 as GTSNPN and CDR2 as SVGIG (reference sequence). The CDR3 bases are TGTGCCTGGAGTCGGACTTTGACTGAAGCTTTCTTT. Its protein is CAWSRTLTEAFF.

The V call is TRBV7-5, the J call TRBJ1-1. TRBV7-5 is listed as a pseudogene. CDR3 length: 17 residues. CDR3 amino acids: CVRSLVIVQSMNTEAFF. For the CDR3, the DNA is TGTGTCAGAAGCTTAGTTATAGTTCAGAGCATGAACACTGAAGCTTTCTTT.

The rearrangement uses TRBV12-3 or TRBV12-4 and TRBJ2-5; D unresolved. V dropped 6 bases and J dropped 4 bases, with 6 bases sitting between them. The CDR3 covers 11 residues. The CDR3 reads CASSHGETQYF. In DNA, the CDR3 is TGTGCCAGCAGCCATGGAGAGACCCAGTACTTC.

This chain joins TRBV19 and TRBJ2-7, with 11 bases identical to TRBD1. The CDR3 spans 14 residues. The V gene end was trimmed by 3 bases and the J gene end by 5 bases; junction bases not matched to a gene: 3. Germline V gives CDR1 LNHDA, CDR2 SQIVND (reference sequence). The CDR3 protein is CASSIGQGANEQYF. The DNA for the CDR3 is TGTGCCAGTAGTATCGGACAGGGGGCTAACGAGCAGTACTTC.

This sequence joins TRBV2 and TRBJ2-5, with D unclear. The length of the CDR3 is 14 residues. Germline assignment: CDR1 SNHLY and CDR2 FYNNEI. The V gene lost 7 bases and the J gene lost 8 bases, with 20 bases spanning the gap. In DNA form, the CDR3 reads TGTGCCAGCATAGTTGGAACTGCTGCCGTAACCCAGTACTTC. Amino acids: CASIVGTAAVTQYF.

This chain joins TRBV3-1 (or the pseudogene TRBV3-2) and TRBJ2-7; TRBD2 agrees at 13 bases. With V trimmed by 1 base and J by 5 bases, 5 bases remained unmatched. The CDR3 loop spans 16 amino acids. Germline CDR1 LGHDT, CDR2 YNNKEL (reference sequence). The chain's CDR3 is CASSQGTSGSTNEQYF. DNA for the CDR3: TGTGCCAGCAGCCAAGGGACTAGCGGGAGCACTAACGAGCAGTACTTC.